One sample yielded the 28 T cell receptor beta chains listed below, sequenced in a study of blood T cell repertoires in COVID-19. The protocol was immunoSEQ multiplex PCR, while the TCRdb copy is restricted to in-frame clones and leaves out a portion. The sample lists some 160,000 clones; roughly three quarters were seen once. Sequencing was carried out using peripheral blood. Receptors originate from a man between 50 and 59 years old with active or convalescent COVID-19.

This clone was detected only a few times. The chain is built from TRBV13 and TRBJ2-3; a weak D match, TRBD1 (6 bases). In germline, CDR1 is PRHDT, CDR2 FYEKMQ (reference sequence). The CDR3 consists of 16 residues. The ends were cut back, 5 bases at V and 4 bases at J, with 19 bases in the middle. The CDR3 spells CASSSESRGMPDTQYF. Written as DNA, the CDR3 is TGTGCCAGCAGCAGTGAGTCAAGGGGGATGCCAGATACGCAGTATTTT.

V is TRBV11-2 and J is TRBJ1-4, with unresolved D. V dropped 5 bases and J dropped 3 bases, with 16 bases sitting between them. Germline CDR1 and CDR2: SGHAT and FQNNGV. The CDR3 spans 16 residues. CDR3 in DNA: TGTGCCAGCAGCCAACCCGGGAGCGCGGCTAATGAAAAACTGTTTTTT. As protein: CASSQPGSAANEKLFF.

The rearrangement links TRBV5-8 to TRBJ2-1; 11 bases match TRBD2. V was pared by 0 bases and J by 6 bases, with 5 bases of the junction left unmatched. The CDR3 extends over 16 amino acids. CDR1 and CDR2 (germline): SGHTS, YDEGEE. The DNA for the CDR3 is TGTGCCAGCAGCTTGGAGGGACTAGCGGTTTCCAATGAGCAGTTCTTC. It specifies CASSLEGLAVSNEQFF. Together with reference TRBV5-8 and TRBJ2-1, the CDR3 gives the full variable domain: EAGVTQSPTHLIKTRGQQATLRCSPISGHTSVYWYQQALGLGLQFLLWYDEGEERNRGNFPPRFSGRQFPNYSSELNVNALELEDSALYLCASSLEGLAVSNEQFFGPGTRLTVL.

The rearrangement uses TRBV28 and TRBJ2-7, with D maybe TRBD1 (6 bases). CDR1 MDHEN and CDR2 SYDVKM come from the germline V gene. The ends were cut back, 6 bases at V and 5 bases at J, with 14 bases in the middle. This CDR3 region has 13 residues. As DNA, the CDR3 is TGTGCCAGCAGGAGGATGGGGGCAAACGAGCAGTACTTC. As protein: CASRRMGANEQYF.

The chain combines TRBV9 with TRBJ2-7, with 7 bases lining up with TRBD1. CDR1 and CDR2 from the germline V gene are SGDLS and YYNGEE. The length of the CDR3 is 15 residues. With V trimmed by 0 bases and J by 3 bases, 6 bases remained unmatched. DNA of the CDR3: TGTGCCAGCAGCGTAGCTCCCGGGACAGACTACGAGCAGTACTTC. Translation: CASSVAPGTDYEQYF.

CDR3 in DNA: TGTGCCAGCAGCTTAGCGTTAGCGGGAGGCGAGGGTGAGCAGTTCTTC. This translates into CASSLALAGGEGEQFF. The V gene is TRBV7-2, the J gene TRBJ2-1, with TRBD2 identical over 10 bases. The germline gives CDR1 SGHTA, CDR2 FQGNSA. The J segment lost 9 bases and the V segment lost 0 bases, leaving 8 bases of the junction unmatched. The CDR3 totals 16 residues.

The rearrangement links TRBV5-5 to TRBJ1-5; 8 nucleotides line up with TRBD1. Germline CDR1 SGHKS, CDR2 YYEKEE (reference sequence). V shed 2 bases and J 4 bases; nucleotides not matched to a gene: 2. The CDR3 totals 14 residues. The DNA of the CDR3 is TGTGCCAGCAGCTTCGGACAGGGTAATCAGCCCCAGCATTTT. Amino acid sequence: CASSFGQGNQPQHF.

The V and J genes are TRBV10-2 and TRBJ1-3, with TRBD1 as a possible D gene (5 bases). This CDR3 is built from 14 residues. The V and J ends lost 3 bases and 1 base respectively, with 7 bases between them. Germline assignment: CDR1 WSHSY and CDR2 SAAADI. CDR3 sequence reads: CASSEAGSGNTIYF. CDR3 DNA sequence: TGCGCCAGCAGTGAAGCAGGGTCTGGAAACACCATATATTTT.

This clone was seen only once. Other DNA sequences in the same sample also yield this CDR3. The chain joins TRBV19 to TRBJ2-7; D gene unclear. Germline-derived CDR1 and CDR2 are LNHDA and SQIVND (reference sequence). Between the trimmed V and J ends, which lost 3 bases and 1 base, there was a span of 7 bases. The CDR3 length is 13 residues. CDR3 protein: CASSMRLSYEQYF. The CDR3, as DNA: TGTGCCAGTAGTATGCGGTTGTCCTACGAGCAGTACTTC.

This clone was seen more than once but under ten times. The CDR3 loop reads CASSYSWGQGPYEQYF. The CDR3 DNA reads TGTGCCAGCAGTTACTCGTGGGGACAGGGACCCTACGAGCAGTACTTC. The chain joins TRBV6-2 or TRBV6-3 to TRBJ2-7, with 9 bases matching TRBD1. CDR3 length: 16 residues. V shed 0 bases and J 2 bases; nucleotides not matched to a gene: 5. Germline V gives CDR1 MNHEY, CDR2 SVGEGT.

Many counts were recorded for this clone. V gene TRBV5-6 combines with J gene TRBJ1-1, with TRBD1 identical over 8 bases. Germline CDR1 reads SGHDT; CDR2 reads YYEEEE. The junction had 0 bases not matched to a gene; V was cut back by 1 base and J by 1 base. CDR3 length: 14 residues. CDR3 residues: CASSLTGGNTEAFF. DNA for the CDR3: TGTGCCAGCAGCTTGACAGGGGGGAACACTGAAGCTTTCTTT. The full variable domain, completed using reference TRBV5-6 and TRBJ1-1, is DAGVTQSPTHLIKTRGQQVTLRCSPKSGHDTVSWYQQALGQGPQFIFQYYEEEERQRGNFPDRFSGHQFPNYSSELNVNALLLGDSALYLCASSLTGGNTEAFFGQGTRLTVV.

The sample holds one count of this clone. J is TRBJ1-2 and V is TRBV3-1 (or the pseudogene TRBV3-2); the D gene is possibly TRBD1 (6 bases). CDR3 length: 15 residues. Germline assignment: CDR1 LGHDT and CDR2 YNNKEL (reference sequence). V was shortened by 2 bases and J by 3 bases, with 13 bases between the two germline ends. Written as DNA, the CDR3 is TGTGCCAGCAGCCAAAACAGGGCGTCGGACTATGGCTACACCTTC. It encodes CASSQNRASDYGYTF.

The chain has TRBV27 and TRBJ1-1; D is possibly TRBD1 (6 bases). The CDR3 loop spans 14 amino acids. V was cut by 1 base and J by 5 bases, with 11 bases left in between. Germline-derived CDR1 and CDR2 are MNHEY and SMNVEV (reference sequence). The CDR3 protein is CASSLLGGGTEAFF. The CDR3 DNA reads TGTGCCAGCAGTTTATTAGGGGGTGGGACTGAAGCTTTCTTT.

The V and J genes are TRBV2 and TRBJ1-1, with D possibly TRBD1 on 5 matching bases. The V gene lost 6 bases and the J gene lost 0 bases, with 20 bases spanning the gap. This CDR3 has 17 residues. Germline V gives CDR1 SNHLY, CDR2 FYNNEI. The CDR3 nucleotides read TGTGCCAGCAGACCCGACAGTCTAACTATAATGAACACTGAAGCTTTCTTT. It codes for CASRPDSLTIMNTEAFF.

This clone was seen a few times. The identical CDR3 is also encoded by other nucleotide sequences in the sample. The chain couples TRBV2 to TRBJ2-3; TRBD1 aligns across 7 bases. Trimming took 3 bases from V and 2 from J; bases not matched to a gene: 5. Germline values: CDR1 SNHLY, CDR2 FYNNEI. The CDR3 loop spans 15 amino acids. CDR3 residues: CASSEGQPSTDTQYF. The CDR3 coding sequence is TGTGCCAGCAGTGAGGGACAGCCCTCCACAGATACGCAGTATTTT.

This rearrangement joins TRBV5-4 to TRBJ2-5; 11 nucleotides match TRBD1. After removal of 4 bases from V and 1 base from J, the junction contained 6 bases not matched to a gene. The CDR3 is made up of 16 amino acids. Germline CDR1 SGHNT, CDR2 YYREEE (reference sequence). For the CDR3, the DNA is TGTGCCAGCAGCCCCGGGACAGGGGGTTTCCAAGAGACCCAGTACTTC. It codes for CASSPGTGGFQETQYF. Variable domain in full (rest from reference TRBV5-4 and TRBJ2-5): ETGVTQSPTHLIKTRGQQVTLRCSSQSGHNTVSWYQQALGQGPQFIFQYYREEENGRGNFPPRFSGLQFPNYSSELNVNALELDDSALYLCASSPGTGGFQETQYFGPGTRLLVL.

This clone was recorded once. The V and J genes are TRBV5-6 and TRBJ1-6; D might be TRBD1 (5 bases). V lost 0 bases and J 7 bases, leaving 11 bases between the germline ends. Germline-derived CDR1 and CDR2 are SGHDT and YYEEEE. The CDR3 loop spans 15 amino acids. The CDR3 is CASSLDGGRNSPLHF. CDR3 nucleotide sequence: TGTGCCAGCAGCTTGGATGGGGGGAGGAATTCACCCCTCCACTTT.

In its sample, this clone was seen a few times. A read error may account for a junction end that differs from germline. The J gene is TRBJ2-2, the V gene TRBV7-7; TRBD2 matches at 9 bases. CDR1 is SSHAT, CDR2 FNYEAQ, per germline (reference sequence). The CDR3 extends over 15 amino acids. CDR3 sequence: CASSRSSGIDGELFF. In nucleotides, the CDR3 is TGTGCTAGCAGCCGTTCTAGCGGGATCGACGGGGAGCTGTTTTTT.

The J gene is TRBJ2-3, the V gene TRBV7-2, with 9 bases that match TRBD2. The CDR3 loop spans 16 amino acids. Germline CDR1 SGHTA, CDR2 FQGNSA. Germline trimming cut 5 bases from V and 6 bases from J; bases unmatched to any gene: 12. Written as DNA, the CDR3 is TGTGCCAGCAGCGAAGACCCGGGACTAGCCCTTGATACGCAGTATTTT. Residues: CASSEDPGLALDTQYF.

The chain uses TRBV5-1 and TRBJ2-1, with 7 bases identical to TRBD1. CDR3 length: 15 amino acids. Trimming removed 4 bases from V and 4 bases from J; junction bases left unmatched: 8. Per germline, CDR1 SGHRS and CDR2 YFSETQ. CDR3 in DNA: TGCGCCAGCAGCCCAGTGACAGGGCCTTACAATGAGCAGTTCTTC. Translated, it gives CASSPVTGPYNEQFF.

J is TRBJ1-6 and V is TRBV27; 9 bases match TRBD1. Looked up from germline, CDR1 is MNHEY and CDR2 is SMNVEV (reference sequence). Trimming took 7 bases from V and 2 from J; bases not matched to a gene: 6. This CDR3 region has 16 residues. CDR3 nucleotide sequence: TGTGCCAGCACCTCGGACAGGGGCCCCTATAATTCACCCCTCCACTTT. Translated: CASTSDRGPYNSPLHF.

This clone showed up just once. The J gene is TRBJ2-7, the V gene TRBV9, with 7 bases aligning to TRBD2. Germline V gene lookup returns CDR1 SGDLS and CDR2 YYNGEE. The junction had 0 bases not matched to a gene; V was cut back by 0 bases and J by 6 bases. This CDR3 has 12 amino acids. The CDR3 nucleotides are TGTGCCAGCAGCGTAGGGGAGGGCGAGCAGTACTTC. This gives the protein CASSVGEGEQYF. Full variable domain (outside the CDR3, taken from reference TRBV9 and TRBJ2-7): DSGVTQTPKHLITATGQRVTLRCSPRSGDLSVYWYQQSLDQGLQFLIQYYNGEERAKGNILERFSAQQFPDLHSELNLSSLELGDSALYFCASSVGEGEQYFGPGTRLTVT.

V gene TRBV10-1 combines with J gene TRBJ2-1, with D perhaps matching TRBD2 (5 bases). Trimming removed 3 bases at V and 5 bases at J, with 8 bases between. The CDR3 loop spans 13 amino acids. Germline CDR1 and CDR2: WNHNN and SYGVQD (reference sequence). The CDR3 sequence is CASSELGNNEQFF. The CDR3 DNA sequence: TGCGCCAGCAGTGAACTAGGGAACAATGAGCAGTTCTTC.

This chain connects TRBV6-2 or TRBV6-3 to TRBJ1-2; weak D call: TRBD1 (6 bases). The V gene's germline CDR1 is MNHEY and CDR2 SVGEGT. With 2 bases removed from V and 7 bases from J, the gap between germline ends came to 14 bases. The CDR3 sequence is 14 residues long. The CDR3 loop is CASSYALGARGYTF. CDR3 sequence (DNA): TGTGCCAGCAGTTACGCCTTGGGGGCTCGTGGCTACACCTTC.

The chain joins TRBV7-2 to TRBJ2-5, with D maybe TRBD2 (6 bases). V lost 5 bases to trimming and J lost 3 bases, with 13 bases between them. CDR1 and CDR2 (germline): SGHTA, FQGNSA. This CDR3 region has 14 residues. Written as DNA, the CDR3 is TGTGCCAGCAGCCGGAACGGGGGTAAAGAGACCCAGTACTTC. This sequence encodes CASSRNGGKETQYF.

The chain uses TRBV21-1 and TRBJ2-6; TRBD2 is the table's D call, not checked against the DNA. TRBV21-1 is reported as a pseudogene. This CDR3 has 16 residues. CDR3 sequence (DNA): TGTGCCAGCCGACGGGCCGAGGGCTCTGGGGCCAACGTCCTGACTTTC. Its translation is CASRRAEGSGANVLTF.

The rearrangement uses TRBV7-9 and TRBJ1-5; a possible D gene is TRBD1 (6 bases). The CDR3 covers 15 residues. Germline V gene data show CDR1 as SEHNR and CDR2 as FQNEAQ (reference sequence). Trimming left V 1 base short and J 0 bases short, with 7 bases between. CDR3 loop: CASSLGTVSNQPQHF. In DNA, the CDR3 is TGTGCCAGCAGCTTAGGGACAGTTAGCAATCAGCCCCAGCATTTT.

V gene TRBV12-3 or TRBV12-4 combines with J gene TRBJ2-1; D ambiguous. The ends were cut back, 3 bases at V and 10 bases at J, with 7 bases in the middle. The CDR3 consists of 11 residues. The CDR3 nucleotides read TGTGCCAGCAGTTTCGGTAGCGAGCAGTTCTTC. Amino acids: CASSFGSEQFF.